The source of this T cell receptor (beta chain) is a study of shared clonotypes between healthy human individuals. Study background: Donors, aged 18 to 49, were a couple of women and three men. Study-level results: The authors expected sequencing depth to affect clonotype sharing among donors. On the whole, naive subsets had larger estimated richness than memory subsets had.

V shed 4 bases and J shed 4 bases, with 9 bases lying between them. Germline V gene data show CDR1 as WNHNN and CDR2 as SYGVQD (reference sequence). The CDR3 length is 13 residues. Comment on this clone: Its antigen is unidentified.

The authors divided CD4+ cells into CD45RA+ naive and CD45RA-negative memory subsets. The repertoire was sequenced with immunoSEQ multiplex PCR; TCRdb's copy has only in-frame clones and lacks some. Of roughly 1.4 million clones in the sample, approximately 98.5% were seen once. The receptor comes from a man aged 25-45 years in good health. The sequenced material came from naive CD4+ T cells sorted from blood. Subset given: CD45RA+ positively selected. V gene TRBV10-1 combines with J gene TRBJ2-3; no firm D call. The CDR3 DNA sequence: TGCGCCAGCAGTGCAGGTTTAGCAGATACGCAGTATTTT. Protein product: CASSAGLADTQYF.